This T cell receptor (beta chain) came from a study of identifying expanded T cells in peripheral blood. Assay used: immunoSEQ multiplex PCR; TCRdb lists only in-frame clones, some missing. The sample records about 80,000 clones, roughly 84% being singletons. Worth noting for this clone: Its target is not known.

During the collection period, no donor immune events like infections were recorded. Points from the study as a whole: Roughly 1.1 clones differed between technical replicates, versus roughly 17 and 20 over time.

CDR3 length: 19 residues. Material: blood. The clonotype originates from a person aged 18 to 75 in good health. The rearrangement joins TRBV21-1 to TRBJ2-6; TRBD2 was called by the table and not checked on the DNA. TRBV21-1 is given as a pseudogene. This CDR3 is CASSKDRPIGISGANVLTF. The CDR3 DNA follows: TGTGCCAGCAGCAAAGACCGCCCGATCGGGATCTCTGGGGCCAACGTCCTGACTTTC.